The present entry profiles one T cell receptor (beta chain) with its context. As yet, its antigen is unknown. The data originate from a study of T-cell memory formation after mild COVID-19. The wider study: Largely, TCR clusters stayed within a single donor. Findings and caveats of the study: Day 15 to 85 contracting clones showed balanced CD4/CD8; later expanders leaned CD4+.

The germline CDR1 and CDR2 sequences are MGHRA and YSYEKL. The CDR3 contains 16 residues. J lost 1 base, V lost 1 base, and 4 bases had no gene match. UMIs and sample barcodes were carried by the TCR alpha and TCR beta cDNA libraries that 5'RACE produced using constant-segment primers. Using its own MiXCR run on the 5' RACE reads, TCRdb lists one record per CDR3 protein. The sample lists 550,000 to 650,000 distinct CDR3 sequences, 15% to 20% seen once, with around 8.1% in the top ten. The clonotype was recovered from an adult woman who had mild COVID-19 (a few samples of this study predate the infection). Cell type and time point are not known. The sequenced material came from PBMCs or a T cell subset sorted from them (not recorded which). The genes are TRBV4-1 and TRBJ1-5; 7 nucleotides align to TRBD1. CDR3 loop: CASSQAPGQSNQPQHF. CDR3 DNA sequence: TGCGCCAGCAGCCAAGCCCCGGGACAGAGCAATCAGCCCCAGCATTTT.